These T cell receptor beta chains were read from a single sample in a study of control samples from healthy donors and cancer patients. Libraries were prepared by immunoSEQ multiplex PCR; TCRdb keeps only in-frame clonotypes and omits some of them. The sample shows 90,000 to 110,000 clones, about 83% of them seen only once. Specimen: blood. These receptors all stem from a woman aged 45-65 years in good health. The CDR3 runs from the conserved cysteine through the conserved F or W. Each record gives: V gene, D gene, J gene, clone size, CDR3 DNA, CDR3 protein. The D gene is left open where the match is weak. Some rows mark clone size as missing; the rest say once, few, many or name a class of expanded clone.

V: TRBV2; D: -; J: TRBJ2-1; size: many; DNA: TGTGCCAGCAGTGAACTGGGGGCGTTGGTTGCCCGGAGCTCCTACAATGAGCAGTTCTTC; CDR3: CASSELGALVARSSYNEQFF
V: TRBV28; D: -; J: TRBJ2-5; size: -; DNA: TGTGCCAGCAGTTTAGTGGGATACCAAGAGACCCAGTACTTC; CDR3: CASSLVGYQETQYF
V: TRBV4-2; D: TRBD2; J: TRBJ2-3; size: -; DNA: TGTGCCAGCAGCCAAGATCTTGCGGGGGTAGAAGATACGCAGTATTTT; CDR3: CASSQDLAGVEDTQYF
V: TRBV6-2/TRBV6-3; D: TRBD2; J: TRBJ2-2; size: -; DNA: TGTGCCAGCAGTTACTCGGCGCGGGGGGGCGCCGGGGAGCTGTTTTTT; CDR3: CASSYSARGGAGELFF
V: TRBV14; D: TRBD1; J: TRBJ2-4; size: -; DNA: TGTGCCAGCAGTCAGGTACAGGGGAGAAACATTCAGTACTTC; CDR3: CASSQVQGRNIQYF
V: TRBV15; D: TRBD2; J: TRBJ2-7; size: -; DNA: TGTGCCACCAGCTCGCTAGCGGGGACCTCCTACGAGCAGTACTTC; CDR3: CATSSLAGTSYEQYF
V: TRBV28; D: TRBD1; J: TRBJ1-4; size: -; DNA: TGTGCCAGCAGTCCGGGGACAGTAAAACTGTTTTTT; CDR3: CASSPGTVKLFF
V: TRBV3-1/TRBV3-2; D: -; J: TRBJ2-1; size: -; DNA: TGTGCCAGCAGCCTTGATCTAAACTACAATGAGCAGTTCTTC; CDR3: CASSLDLNYNEQFF
V: TRBV29-1; D: TRBD1; J: TRBJ2-2; size: -; DNA: TGCAGCGCGACAGGGCGCACCGGGGAGCTGTTTTTT; CDR3: CSATGRTGELFF
V: TRBV4-2; D: -; J: TRBJ2-7; size: -; DNA: TGTGCCAGCAGCCAAGATTACGGGGCCCCCCGGTACTTC; CDR3: CASSQDYGAPRYF
V: TRBV7-2; D: TRBD1; J: TRBJ2-7; size: -; DNA: TGTGCCAGCAGCTTAGGTGGGACAGGGATATACGAGCAGTACTTC; CDR3: CASSLGGTGIYEQYF
V: TRBV9; D: -; J: TRBJ2-3; size: -; DNA: TGTGCCAGCAGCGCTCGGGTCACAGATACGCAGTATTTT; CDR3: CASSARVTDTQYF
V: TRBV5-1; D: -; J: TRBJ2-3; size: -; DNA: TGCGCCAGCAGCCCCTCGGTGGCAGATACGCAGTATTTT; CDR3: CASSPSVADTQYF
V: TRBV6-1; D: -; J: TRBJ1-1; size: -; DNA: TGTGCCAGCAGTGAGTGGGACGCACTAAACACTGAAGCTTTCTTT; CDR3: CASSEWDALNTEAFF
V: TRBV24-1; D: TRBD1; J: TRBJ2-4; size: -; DNA: TGTGCCACCAGTGACCCCGGACAGGGGAGTCACATTCAGTACTTC; CDR3: CATSDPGQGSHIQYF
V: TRBV28; D: -; J: TRBJ1-1; size: -; DNA: TGTGCCAGCAGTTTCCAGGGAAGTCGGGCGGATGACCCGGCTTTCTTT; CDR3: CASSFQGSRADDPAFF
V: TRBV7-9; D: TRBD2; J: TRBJ2-3; size: few; DNA: TGTGCCAGCAGGTTAGCGGGGGAGGCAGATACGCAGTATTTT; CDR3: CASRLAGEADTQYF
V: TRBV28; D: -; J: TRBJ1-5; size: -; DNA: TGTGCCAGCACTCTGCAGCAGGGTCATCAGCCCCAGCATTTT; CDR3: CASTLQQGHQPQHF
V: TRBV5-8; D: TRBD1; J: TRBJ1-5; size: -; DNA: TGTGCCAGCGCCCCGGGGCAGGGGGTTCGACAGCCCCAGCATTTT; CDR3: CASAPGQGVRQPQHF
V: TRBV18; D: TRBD2; J: TRBJ2-1; size: -; DNA: TGTGCCAGCTCACCTCCTGCGGGAGCGCCCTACAATGAGCAGTTCTTC; CDR3: CASSPPAGAPYNEQFF
V: TRBV5-4; D: -; J: TRBJ2-1; size: -; DNA: TGTGCCAGCAGCTTGACCGGGAACTACAATGAGCAGTTCTTC; CDR3: CASSLTGNYNEQFF
V: TRBV28; D: TRBD2; J: TRBJ2-4; size: -; DNA: TGTGCCAGCAGTTTAGAACTAGCGGGGGGGCATTTCGCCAAAAACATTCAGTACTTC; CDR3: CASSLELAGGHFAKNIQYF
V: TRBV9; D: -; J: TRBJ2-7; size: -; DNA: TGTGCCAGCAGCGTAGACCCGCGAGGGGCGAACGAGCAGTACTTC; CDR3: CASSVDPRGANEQYF
V: TRBV5-4; D: -; J: TRBJ2-3; size: -; DNA: TGTGCCAGCAGCCGGAGCACAGATACGCAGTATTTT; CDR3: CASSRSTDTQYF
V: TRBV7-9; D: TRBD1; J: TRBJ1-1; size: -; DNA: TGTGCCAGCAGCTCCCAGGACAGGGTGAACACTGAAGCTTTCTTT; CDR3: CASSSQDRVNTEAFF
V: TRBV6-2/TRBV6-3; D: -; J: TRBJ1-5; size: -; DNA: TGTGCCAGCAGTCCGGATCAGCCCCAGCATTTT; CDR3: CASSPDQPQHF
V: TRBV3-1/TRBV3-2; D: -; J: TRBJ1-1; size: few; DNA: TGTGCCAGCAGCTTCACCATGAACACTGAAGCTTTCTTT; CDR3: CASSFTMNTEAFF
V: TRBV18; D: TRBD2; J: TRBJ2-1; size: -; DNA: TGTGCCAGCGCTCCGGGACTAGCGGGGGCAAGGGGTGAGCAGTTCTTC; CDR3: CASAPGLAGARGEQFF
V: TRBV24-1; D: -; J: TRBJ2-5; size: few; DNA: TGTGCCACCAGTGATCAGACAGAGTACCAAGAGACCCAGTACTTC; CDR3: CATSDQTEYQETQYF
V: TRBV27; D: TRBD2; J: TRBJ2-7; size: -; DNA: TGTGCCAGCAGTTTGACTAGCGGGGGGTTGAACGAGCAGTACTTC; CDR3: CASSLTSGGLNEQYF
V: TRBV9; D: -; J: TRBJ1-1; size: few; DNA: TGTGCCAGCAGCGTAACGCCCGCGGGTACTGAAGCTTTCTTT; CDR3: CASSVTPAGTEAFF
V: TRBV18; D: -; J: TRBJ2-7; size: -; DNA: TGTGCCAGCTCACCCTATGAGACCCAGGGAGGCGAGCAGTACTTC; CDR3: CASSPYETQGGEQYF